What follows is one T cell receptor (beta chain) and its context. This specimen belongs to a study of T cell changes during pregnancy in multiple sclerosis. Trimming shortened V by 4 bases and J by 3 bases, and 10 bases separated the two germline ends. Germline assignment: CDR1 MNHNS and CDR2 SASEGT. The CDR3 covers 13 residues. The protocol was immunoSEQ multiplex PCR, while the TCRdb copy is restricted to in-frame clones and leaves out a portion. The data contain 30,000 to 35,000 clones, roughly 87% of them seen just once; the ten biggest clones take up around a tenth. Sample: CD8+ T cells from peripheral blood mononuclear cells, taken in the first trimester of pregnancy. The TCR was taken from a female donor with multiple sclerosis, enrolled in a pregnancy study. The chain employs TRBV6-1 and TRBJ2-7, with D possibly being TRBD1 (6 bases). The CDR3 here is CASSGHRDYEQYF. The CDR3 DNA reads TGTGCCAGCAGTGGGCACAGGGACTACGAGCAGTACTTC.